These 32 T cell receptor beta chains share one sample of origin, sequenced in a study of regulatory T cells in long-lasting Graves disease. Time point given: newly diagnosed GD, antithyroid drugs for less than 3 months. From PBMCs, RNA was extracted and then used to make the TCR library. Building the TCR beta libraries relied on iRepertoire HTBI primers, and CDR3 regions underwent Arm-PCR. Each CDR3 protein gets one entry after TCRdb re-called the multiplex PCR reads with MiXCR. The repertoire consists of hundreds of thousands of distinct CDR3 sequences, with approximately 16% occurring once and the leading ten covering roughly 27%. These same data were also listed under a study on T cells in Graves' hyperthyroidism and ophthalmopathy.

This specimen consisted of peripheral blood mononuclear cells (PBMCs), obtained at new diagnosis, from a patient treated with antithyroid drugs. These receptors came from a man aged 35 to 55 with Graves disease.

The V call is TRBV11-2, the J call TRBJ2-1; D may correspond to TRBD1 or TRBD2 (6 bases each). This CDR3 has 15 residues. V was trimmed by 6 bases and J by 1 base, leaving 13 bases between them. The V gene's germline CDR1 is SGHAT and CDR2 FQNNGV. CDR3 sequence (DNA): TGTGCCAGCAGGGGGGGCGGCCTATCCTACAATGAGCAGTTCTTC. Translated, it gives CASRGGGLSYNEQFF.

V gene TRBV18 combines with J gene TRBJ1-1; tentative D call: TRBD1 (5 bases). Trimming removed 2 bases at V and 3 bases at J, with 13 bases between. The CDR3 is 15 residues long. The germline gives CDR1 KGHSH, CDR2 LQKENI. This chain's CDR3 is CASSPGKGWDTEAFF. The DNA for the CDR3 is TGTGCCAGCTCACCAGGAAAGGGGTGGGACACTGAAGCTTTCTTT.

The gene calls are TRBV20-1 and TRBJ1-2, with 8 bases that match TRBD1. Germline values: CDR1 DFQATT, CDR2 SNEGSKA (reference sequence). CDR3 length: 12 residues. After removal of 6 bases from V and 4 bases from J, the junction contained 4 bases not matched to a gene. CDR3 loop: CSAPDRAYGYTF. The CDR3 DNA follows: TGCAGTGCCCCGGACAGGGCCTATGGCTACACCTTC.

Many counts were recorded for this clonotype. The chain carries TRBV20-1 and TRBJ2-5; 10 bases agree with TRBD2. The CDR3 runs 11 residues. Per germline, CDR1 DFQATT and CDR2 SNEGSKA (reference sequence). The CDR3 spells CSGTSAETQYF. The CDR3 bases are TGCAGCGGGACTAGCGCAGAGACCCAGTACTTC.

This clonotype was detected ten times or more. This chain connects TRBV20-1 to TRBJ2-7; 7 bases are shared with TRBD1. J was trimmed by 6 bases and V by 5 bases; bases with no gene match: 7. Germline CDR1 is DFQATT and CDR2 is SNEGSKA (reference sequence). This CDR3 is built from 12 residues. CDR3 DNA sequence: TGCAGTGCTGACCGACAGGGATCCGAGCAGTACTTC. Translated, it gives CSADRQGSEQYF.

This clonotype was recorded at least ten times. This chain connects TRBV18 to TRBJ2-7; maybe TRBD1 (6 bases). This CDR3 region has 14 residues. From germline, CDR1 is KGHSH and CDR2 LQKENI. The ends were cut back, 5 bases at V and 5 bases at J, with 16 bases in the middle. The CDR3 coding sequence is TGTGCCAGCTCATACTCGGCCAGGGGCCACGAGCAGTACTTC. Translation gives CASSYSARGHEQYF. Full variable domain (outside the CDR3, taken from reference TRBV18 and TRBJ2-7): NAGVMQNPRHLVRRRGQEARLRCSPMKGHSHVYWYRQLPEEGLKFMVYLQKENIIDESGMPKERFSAEFPKEGPSILRIQQVVRGDSAAYFCASSYSARGHEQYFGPGTRLTVT.

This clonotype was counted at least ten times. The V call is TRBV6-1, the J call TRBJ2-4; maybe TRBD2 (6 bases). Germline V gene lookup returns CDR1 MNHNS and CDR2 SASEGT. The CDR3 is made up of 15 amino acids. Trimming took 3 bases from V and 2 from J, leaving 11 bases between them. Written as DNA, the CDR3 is TGTGCCAGCAGTGACGGGGCGGGATCCAAAAACATTCAGTACTTC. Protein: CASSDGAGSKNIQYF.

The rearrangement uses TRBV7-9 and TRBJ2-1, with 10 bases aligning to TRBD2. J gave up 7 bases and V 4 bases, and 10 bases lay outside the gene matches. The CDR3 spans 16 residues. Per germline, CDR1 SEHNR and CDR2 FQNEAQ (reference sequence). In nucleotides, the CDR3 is TGTGCCAGCAGCTGGGGAGGAGCGGGGGGGTTGAATGAGCAGTTCTTC. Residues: CASSWGGAGGLNEQFF.

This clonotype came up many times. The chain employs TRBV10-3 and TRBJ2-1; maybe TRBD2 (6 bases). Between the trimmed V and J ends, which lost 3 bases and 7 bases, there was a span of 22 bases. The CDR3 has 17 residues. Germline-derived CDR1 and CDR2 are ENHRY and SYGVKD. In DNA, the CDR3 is TGTGCCATCAGTGAATTAGGCAGACCCCTTGGGAGGAATGAGCAGTTCTTC. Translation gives CAISELGRPLGRNEQFF.

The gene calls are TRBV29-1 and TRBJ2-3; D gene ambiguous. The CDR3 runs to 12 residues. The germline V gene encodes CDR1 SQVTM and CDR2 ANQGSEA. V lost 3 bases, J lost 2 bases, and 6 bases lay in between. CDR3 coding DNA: TGCAGCGTTGATCCGAACACAGATACGCAGTATTTT. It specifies CSVDPNTDTQYF.

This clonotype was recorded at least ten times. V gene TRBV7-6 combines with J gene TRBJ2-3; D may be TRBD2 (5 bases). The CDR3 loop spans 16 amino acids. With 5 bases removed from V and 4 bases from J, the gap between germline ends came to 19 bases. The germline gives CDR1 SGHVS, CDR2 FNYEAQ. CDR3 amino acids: CASSPLNAGIADTQYF. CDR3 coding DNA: TGTGCCAGCAGCCCCCTCAACGCGGGTATCGCAGATACGCAGTATTTT.

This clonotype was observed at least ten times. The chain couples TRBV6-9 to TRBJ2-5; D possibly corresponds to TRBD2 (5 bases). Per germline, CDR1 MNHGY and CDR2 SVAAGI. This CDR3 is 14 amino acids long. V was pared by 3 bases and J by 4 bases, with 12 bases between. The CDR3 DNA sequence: TGTGCCAGCAGTTACCGAGCGGTGGTAGAGACCCAGTACTTC. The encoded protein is CASSYRAVVETQYF.

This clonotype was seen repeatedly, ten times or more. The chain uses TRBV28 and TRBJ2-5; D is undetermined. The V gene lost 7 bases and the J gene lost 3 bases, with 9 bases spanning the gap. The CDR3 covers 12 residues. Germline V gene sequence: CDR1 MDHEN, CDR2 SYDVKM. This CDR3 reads CASNLREETQYF. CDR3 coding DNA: TGTGCCAGCAACCTTAGGGAAGAGACCCAGTACTTC.

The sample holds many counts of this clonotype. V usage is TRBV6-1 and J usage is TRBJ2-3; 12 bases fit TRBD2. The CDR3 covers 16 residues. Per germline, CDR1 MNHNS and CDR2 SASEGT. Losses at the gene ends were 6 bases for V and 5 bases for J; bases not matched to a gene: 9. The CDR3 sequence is CASRPGTSGRRDTQYF. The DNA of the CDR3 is TGTGCCAGCAGACCCGGGACTAGCGGGCGGAGAGATACGCAGTATTTT.

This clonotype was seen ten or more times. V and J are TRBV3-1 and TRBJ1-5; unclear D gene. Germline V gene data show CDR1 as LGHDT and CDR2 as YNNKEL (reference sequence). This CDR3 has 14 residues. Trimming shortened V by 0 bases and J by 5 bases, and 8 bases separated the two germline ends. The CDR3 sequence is CASSQDHGYQPQHF. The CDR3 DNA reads TGTGCCAGCAGCCAAGATCACGGCTATCAGCCCCAGCATTTT.

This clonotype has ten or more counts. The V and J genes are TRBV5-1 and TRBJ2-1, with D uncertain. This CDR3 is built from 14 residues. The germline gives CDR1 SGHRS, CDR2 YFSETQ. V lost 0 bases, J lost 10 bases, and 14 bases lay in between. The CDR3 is CASSLGSSSREQFF. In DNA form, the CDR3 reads TGCGCCAGCAGCTTGGGTTCTTCTAGTCGGGAGCAGTTCTTC.

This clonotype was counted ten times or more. The DNA for the CDR3 is TGTGCCAGCAGCCAAGTTTTCAGACCAGGGGAAAAACTGTTTTTT. Translated: CASSQVFRPGEKLFF. The rearrangement joins TRBV3-1 to TRBJ1-4; TRBD1 might be the D (5 bases). Per the germline V gene, CDR1 is LGHDT and CDR2 is YNNKEL (reference sequence). The V end was cut by 1 base, the J end by 8 bases, with 14 bases between. This CDR3 comprises 15 residues.

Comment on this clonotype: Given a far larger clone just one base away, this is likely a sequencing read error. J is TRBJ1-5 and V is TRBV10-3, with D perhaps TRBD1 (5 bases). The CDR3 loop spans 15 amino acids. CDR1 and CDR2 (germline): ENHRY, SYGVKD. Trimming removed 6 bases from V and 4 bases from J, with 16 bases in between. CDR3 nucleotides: TGTGCCATCAGGGCGCCAGGGTGGGGAAATCAGCCCCAGCATTTT. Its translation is CAIRAPGWGNQPQHF.

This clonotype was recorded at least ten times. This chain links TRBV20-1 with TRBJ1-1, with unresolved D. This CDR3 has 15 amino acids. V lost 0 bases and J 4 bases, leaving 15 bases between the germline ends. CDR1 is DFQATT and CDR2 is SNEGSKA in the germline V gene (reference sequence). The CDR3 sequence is CSARDFSNWSTEAFF. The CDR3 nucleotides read TGCAGTGCTAGAGATTTTTCTAACTGGAGCACTGAAGCTTTCTTT.

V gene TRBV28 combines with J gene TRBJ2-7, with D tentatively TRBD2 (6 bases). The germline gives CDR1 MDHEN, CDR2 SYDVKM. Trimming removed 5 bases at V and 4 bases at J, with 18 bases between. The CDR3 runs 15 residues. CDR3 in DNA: TGTGCCAGCAGTCCGATAGGCGGGACGGAGTACGAGCAGTACTTC. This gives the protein CASSPIGGTEYEQYF.

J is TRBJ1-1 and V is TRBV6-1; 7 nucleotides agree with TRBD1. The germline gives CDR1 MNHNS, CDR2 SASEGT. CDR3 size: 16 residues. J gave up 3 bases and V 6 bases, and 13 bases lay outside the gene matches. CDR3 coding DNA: TGTGCCAGCAGGGGGGTAGGGGGCCTTGGGGACACTGAAGCTTTCTTT. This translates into CASRGVGGLGDTEAFF.

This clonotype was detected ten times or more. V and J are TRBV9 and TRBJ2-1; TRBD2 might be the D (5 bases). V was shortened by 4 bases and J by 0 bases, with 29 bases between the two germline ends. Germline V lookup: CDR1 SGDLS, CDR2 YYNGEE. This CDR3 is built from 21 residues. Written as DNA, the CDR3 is TGTGCCAGCAGCCCGACCCCCTTTCCCCTCGGACTGCCAATCTCCTACAATGAGCAGTTCTTC. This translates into CASSPTPFPLGLPISYNEQFF. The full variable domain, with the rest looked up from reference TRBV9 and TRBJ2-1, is DSGVTQTPKHLITATGQRVTLRCSPRSGDLSVYWYQQSLDQGLQFLIQYYNGEERAKGNILERFSAQQFPDLHSELNLSSLELGDSALYFCASSPTPFPLGLPISYNEQFFGPGTRLTVL.

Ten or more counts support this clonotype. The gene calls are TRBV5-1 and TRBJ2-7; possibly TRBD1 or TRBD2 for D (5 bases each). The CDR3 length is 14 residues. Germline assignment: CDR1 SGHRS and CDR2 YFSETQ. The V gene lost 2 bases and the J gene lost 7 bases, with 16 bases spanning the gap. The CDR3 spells CASSLGQNSGEQYF. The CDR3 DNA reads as TGCGCCAGCAGCTTAGGACAAAACTCGGGGGAGCAGTACTTC.

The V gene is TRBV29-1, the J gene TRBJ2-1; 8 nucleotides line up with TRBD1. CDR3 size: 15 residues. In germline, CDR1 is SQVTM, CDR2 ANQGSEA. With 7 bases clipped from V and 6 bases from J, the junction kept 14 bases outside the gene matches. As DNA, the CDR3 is TGCAGCGCCTCAAGTCCCGGGACAGGTATCAATGAGCAGTTCTTC. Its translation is CSASSPGTGINEQFF.

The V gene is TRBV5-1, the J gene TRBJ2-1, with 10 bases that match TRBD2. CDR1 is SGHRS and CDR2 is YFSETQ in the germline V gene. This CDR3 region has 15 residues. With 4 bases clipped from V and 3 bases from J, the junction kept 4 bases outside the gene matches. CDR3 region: CASSTLAGNYNEQFF. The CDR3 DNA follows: TGCGCCAGCAGCACACTAGCGGGAAACTACAATGAGCAGTTCTTC.

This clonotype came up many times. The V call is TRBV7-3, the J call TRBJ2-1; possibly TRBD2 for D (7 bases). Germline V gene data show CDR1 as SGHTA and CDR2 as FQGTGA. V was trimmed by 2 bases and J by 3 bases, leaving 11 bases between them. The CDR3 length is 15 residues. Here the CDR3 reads CASSLWEGDYNEQFF. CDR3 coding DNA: TGTGCCAGCAGCTTATGGGAGGGGGACTACAATGAGCAGTTCTTC.

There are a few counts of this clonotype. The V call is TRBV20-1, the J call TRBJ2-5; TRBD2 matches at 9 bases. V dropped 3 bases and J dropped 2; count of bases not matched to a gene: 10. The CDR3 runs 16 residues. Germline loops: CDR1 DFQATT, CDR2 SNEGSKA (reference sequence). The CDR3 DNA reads TGCAGTGCTAGTAGGACGAGCGGGGGGAGACAAGAGACCCAGTACTTC. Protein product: CSASRTSGGRQETQYF.

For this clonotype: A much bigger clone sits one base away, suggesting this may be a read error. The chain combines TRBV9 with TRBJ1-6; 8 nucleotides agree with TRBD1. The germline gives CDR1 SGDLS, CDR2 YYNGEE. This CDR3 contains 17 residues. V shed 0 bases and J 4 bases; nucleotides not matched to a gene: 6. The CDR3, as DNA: TGTGCCAGCAGCGTAGCAAACAGGGGGGATTATAATTCACCCCTCCACTTT. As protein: CASSVANRGDYNSPLHF.

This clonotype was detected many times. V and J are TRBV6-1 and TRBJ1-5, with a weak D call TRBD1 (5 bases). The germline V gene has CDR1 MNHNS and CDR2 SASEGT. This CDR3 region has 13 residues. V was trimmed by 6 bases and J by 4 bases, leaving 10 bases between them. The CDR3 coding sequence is TGTGCCAGCAGACCGACAGATAATCAGCCCCAGCATTTT. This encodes CASRPTDNQPQHF.

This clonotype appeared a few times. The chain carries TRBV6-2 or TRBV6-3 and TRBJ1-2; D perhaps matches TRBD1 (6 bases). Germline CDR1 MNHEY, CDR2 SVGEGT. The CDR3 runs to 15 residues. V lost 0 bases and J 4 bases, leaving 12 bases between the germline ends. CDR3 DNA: TGTGCCAGCAGTTACTCTTACAGGGAGGGCTATGGCTACACCTTC. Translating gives CASSYSYREGYGYTF.

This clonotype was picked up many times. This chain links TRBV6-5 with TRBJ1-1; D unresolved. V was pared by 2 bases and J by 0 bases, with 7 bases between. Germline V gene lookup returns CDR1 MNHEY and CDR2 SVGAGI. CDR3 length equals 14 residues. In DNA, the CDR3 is TGTGCCAGCAGTTACGAACGGATGAACACTGAAGCTTTCTTT. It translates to CASSYERMNTEAFF.

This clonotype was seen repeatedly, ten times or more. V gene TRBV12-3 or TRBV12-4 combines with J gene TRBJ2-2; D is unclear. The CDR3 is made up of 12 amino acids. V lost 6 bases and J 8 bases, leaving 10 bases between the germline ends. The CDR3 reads CASSRLTGELFF. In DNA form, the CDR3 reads TGTGCCAGCAGCCGTCTGACAGGGGAGCTGTTTTTT.